The T cell receptor (beta chain) described here comes from a study of cytotoxic CD8 clonotypes in ibrutinib-treated CLL. About the research overall: Included were 11 relapsed/refractory and 15 treatment-naive patients, of whom 17 to 18 were IGHV unmutated. Response sampling occurred after a median approximately 12 months of treatment (range 6 to 36).

TCRdb's copy holds only in-frame clones and misses some; the assay was immunoSEQ multiplex PCR. This sample has approximately 300,000 clones, with 70% to 80% found just once. In this sample, this clone turned up once. The antigen remains unidentified. Study-wide results and caveats: Contraction or stability on treatment was seen for public clonotypes, which were uncommon. Sampling schedules were unmatched across sustained-remission and progressing patients.

Specimen: PBMCs, collected before ibrutinib treatment. The TCR was taken from a human donor with chronic lymphocytic leukemia.

As DNA, the CDR3 is TGTGCCAGCAGTGAATACTCAGGGATGAACACTGAAGCTTTCTTT. It specifies CASSEYSGMNTEAFF. The V call is TRBV25-1, the J call TRBJ1-1, with D possibly TRBD1 on 5 matching bases. CDR1 is MGHDK, CDR2 SYGVNS, per germline. V was trimmed by 0 bases and J by 0 bases, leaving 8 bases between them. This CDR3 spans 15 amino acids.